This TCR beta chain originates from a study of cytomegalovirus exposure and HLA in healthy donors. Study observations and caveats: Cytomegalovirus association was listed for around 180 TCR beta chains. Most CMV-associated TCR beta chains appeared HLA-restricted in a later analysis.

The CDR3 sequence is 13 residues long. Germline values: CDR1 MDHEN, CDR2 SYDVKM. Trimming shortened V by 4 bases and J by 5 bases, and 9 bases separated the two germline ends. Use of 60 Vbeta and 13 Jbeta primers characterized the PCR. Study processing details: Tens of millions of unique TCR beta chains, about 10 million of them shared, were counted by a later analysis. Profiling relied on immunoSEQ multiplex PCR, and the TCRdb table lists in-frame clones only, not all of them. The V and J calls and clone size come from that table; D and trimming were worked out from the DNA. In the table there are under 200,000 clones, approximately 81% of which are singletons. As regards this clone: What it recognizes is unknown.

This chain links TRBV28 with TRBJ1-5; D is ambiguous. This receptor was identified in a boy younger than 10 in good health and CMV-seronegative. The sample comprised PBMCs. CDR3 amino acids: CASSSSPYQPQHF. The CDR3 DNA reads TGTGCCAGCAGTTCCTCCCCTTATCAGCCCCAGCATTTT.